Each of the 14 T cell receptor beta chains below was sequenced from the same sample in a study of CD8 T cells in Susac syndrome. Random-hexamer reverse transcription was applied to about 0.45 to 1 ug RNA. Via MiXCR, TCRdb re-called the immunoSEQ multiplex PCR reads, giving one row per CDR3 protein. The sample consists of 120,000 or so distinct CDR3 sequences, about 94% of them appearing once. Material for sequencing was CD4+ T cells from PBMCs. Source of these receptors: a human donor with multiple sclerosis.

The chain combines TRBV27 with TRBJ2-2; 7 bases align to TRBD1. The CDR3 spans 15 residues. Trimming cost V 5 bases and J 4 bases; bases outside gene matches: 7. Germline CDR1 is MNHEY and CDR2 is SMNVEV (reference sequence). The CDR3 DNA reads TGTGCCAGCAGTCGACAGGGTAGCAGCACCGGGGAGCTGTTTTTT. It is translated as CASSRQGSSTGELFF.

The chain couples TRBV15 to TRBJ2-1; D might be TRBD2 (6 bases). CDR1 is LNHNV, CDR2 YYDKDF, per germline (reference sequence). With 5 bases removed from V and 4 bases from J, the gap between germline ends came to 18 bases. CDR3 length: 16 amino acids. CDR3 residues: CATSEWDSLFYNEQFF. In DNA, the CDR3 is TGTGCCACCAGCGAATGGGACTCTCTATTTTACAATGAGCAGTTCTTC.

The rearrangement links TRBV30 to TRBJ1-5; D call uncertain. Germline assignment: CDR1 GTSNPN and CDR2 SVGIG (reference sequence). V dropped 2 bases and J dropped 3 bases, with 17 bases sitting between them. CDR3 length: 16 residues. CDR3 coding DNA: TGTGCCTGGAGTCGCCCCAGTTTAGAGAACAATCAGCCCCAGCATTTT. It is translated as CAWSRPSLENNQPQHF. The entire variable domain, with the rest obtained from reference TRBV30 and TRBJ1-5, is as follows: SQTIHQWPATLVQPVGSPLSLECTVEGTSNPNLYWYRQAAGRGLQLLFYSVGIGQISSEVPQNLSASRPQDRQFILSSKKLLLSDSGFYLCAWSRPSLENNQPQHFGDGTRLSIL.

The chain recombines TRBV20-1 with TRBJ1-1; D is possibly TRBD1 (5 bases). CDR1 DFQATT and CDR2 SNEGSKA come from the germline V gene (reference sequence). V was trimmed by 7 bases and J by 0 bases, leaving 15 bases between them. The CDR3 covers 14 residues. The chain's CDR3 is CSVPLDSMNTEAFF. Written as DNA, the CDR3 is TGCAGTGTTCCACTCGACAGCATGAACACTGAAGCTTTCTTT.

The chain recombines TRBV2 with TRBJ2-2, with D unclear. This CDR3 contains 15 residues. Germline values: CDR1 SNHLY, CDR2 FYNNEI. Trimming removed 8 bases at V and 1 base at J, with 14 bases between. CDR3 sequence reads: CASQPSEMNTGELFF. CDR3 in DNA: TGTGCCAGCCAACCATCGGAAATGAACACCGGGGAGCTGTTTTTT.

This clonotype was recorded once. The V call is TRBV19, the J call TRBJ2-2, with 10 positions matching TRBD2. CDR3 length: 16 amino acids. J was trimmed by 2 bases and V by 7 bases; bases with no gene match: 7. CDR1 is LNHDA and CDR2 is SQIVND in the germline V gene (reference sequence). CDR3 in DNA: TGTGCCAGTACCTTAGCGGGGGGAACCAACACCGGGGAGCTGTTTTTT. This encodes CASTLAGGTNTGELFF.

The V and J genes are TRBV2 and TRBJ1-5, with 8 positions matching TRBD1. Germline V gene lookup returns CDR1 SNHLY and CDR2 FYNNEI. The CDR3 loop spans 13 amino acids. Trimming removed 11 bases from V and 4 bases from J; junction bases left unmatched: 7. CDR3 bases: TGTGCCGTAAGGACAGGGCAAAATCAGCCCCAGCATTTT. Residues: CAVRTGQNQPQHF. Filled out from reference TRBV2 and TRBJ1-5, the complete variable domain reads EPEVTQTPSHQVTQMGQEVILRCVPISNHLYFYWYRQILGQKVEFLVSFYNNEISEKSEIFDDQFSVERPDGSNFTLKIRSTKLEDSAMYFCAVRTGQNQPQHFGDGTRLSIL.

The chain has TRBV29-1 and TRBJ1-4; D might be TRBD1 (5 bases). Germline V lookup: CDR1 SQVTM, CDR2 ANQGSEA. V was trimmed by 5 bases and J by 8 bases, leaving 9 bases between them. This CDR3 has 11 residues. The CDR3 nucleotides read TGCAGCGTTTGGGACGGAGAAAAACTGTTTTTT. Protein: CSVWDGEKLFF.

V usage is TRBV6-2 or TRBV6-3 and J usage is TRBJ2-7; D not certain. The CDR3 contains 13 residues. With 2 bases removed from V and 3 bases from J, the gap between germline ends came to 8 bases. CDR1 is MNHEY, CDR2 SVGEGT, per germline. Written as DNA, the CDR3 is TGTGCCAGCAGTTACGAGGACGACTACGAGCAGTACTTC. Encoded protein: CASSYEDDYEQYF.

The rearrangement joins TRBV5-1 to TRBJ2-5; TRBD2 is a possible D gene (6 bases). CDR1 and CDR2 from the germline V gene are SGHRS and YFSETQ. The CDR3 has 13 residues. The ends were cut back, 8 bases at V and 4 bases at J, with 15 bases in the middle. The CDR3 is CASNAGRGETQYF. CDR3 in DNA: TGCGCCAGTAACGCGGGAAGAGGAGAGACCCAGTACTTC. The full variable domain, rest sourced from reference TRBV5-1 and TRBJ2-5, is KAGVTQTPRYLIKTRGQQVTLSCSPISGHRSVSWYQQTPGQGLQFLFEYFSETQRNKGNFPGRFSGRQFSNSRSEMNVSTLELGDSALYLCASNAGRGETQYFGPGTRLLVL.

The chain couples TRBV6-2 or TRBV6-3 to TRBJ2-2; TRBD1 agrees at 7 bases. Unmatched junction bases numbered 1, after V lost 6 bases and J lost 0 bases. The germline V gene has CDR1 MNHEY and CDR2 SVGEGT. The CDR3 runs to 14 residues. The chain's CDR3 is CASRTGSNTGELFF. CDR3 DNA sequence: TGTGCCAGCAGGACAGGGTCGAACACCGGGGAGCTGTTTTTT.

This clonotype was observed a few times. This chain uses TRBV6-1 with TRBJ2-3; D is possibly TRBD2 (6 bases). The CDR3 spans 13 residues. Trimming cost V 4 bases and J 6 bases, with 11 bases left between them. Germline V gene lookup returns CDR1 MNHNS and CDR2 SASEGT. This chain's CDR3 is CASSAHGRDTQYF. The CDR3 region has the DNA TGTGCCAGCAGTGCGCATGGGAGGGATACGCAGTATTTT.

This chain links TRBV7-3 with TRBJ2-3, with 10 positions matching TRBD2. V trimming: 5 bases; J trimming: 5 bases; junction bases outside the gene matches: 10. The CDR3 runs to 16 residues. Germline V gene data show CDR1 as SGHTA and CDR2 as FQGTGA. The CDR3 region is CASSPTQAGGGDTQYF. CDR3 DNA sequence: TGTGCCAGCAGCCCGACTCAAGCGGGGGGGGGAGATACGCAGTATTTT.

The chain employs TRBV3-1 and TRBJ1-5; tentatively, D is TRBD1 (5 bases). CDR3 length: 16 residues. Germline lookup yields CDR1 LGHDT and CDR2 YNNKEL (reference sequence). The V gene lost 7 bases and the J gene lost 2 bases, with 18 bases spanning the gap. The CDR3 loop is CASNPAQGVGNQPQHF. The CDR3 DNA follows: TGTGCCAGCAACCCTGCCCAGGGAGTGGGCAATCAGCCCCAGCATTTT.